This paragraph covers one T cell receptor (beta chain) sequence. Its specificity is not known. These data originate in a study of cytomegalovirus exposure and HLA in healthy donors. Study overall: Findings of an earlier analysis included over 95 million unique TCR beta sequences from roughly 180 million T cells.

The CDR3 spans 15 residues. Germline CDR1 reads MNHEY; CDR2 reads SMNVEV (reference sequence). The junction had 1 base not matched to a gene; V was cut back by 0 bases and J by 2 bases. PCR used 60 Vbeta primers and 13 Jbeta primers. Sequencing was performed with immunoSEQ multiplex PCR; in TCRdb, only in-frame clones are kept and a portion is missing. This sample contains around 150,000 clones. General study findings and limits: Indistinguishability led to the exclusion of some V segments, TRBV6-2 and TRBV6-3 included. In vitro confirmation showed three CMV-associated chains to be CMV antigen specific. What a later analysis showed was that several of the most significant clusters appeared linked to common viral pathogens.

The chain recombines TRBV27 with TRBJ1-2, with TRBD1 matching 9 bases. Sample: PBMCs. The source is a man in his forties in good health and CMV-seronegative. The CDR3 nucleotides are TGTGCCAGCAGTTTATCGGGACAGGGAAACTATGGCTACACCTTC. Its protein is CASSLSGQGNYGYTF.